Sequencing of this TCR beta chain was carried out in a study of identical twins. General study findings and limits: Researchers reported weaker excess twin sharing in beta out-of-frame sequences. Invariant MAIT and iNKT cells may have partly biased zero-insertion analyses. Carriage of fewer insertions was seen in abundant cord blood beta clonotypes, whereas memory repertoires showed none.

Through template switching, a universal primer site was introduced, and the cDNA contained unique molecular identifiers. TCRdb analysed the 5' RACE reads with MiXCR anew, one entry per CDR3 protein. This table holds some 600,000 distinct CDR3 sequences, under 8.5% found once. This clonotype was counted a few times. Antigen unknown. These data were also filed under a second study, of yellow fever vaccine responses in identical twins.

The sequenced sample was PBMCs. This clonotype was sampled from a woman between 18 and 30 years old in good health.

The DNA of the CDR3 is TGTGCCAGCAGCTTAGACCTAGGAGCGGGAGGACTCACAGATACGCAGTATTTT. This encodes CASSLDLGAGGLTDTQYF. The chain has TRBV11-2 and TRBJ2-3; 9 positions agree with TRBD2. Germline assignment: CDR1 SGHAT and CDR2 FQNNGV. Unmatched junction bases numbered 9, after V lost 0 bases and J lost 2 bases. The CDR3 contains 18 residues.